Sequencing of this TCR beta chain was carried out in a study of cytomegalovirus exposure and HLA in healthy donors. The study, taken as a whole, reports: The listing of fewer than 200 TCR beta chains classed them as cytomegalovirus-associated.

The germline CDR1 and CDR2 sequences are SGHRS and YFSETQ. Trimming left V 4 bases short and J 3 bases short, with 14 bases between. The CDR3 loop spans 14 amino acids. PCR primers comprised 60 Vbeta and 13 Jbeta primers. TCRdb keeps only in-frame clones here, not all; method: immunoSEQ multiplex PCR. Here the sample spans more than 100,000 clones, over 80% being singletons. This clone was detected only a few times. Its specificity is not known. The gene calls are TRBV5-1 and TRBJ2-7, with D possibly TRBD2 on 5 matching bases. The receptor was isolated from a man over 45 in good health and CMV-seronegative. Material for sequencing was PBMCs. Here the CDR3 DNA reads TGCGCCAGCAGCACGGTTTCCGGGGACTACGAGCAGTACTTC. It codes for CASSTVSGDYEQYF.